This TCR beta chain was documented in a study of T cells in Graves' hyperthyroidism and ophthalmopathy. V gave up 2 bases and J gave up 1 base, with 11 bases separating them. The CDR3 is made up of 15 amino acids. Germline-derived CDR1 and CDR2 are MNHNY and SVGAGI (reference sequence). This clonotype was found many times. The antigen remains unidentified. General study findings and limits: Among thyroid clonotypes expanded above 0.001, most also appeared in blood.

Clinical symptoms, serum thyroxine, TRAb, thyroid ultrasound and orbital computed tomography informed diagnoses. The CDR3 regions of TCR beta were amplified from RNA transcripts. A first-round RT-PCR of the TCR CDR3 used the HTBI primer set. TCRdb reanalysed the multiplex PCR reads using MiXCR and keeps one entry per CDR3 protein. Of 27,000 or so distinct CDR3 sequences in the sample, 40% to 55% were seen once. The clonotype was recovered from a woman aged 25-40 years with Graves' hyperthyroidism. This chain links TRBV6-6 with TRBJ1-1; D is unclear. Sequenced material: blood. DNA of the CDR3: TGTGCCAGCAGTTACCAGACTGTTGCGAACACTGAAGCTTTCTTT. Protein product: CASSYQTVANTEAFF.